This TCR beta chain appears in the sequencing data of a study of T cell responses to AZD1222 COVID-19 vaccine. Produced via immunoSEQ multiplex PCR; TCRdb's table is partial and in-frame only. The table records 70,000 to 95,000 clones, 85% to 90% of them present only once. Germline V gene lookup returns CDR1 KGHSH and CDR2 LQKENI. Germline trimming cut 0 bases from V and 10 bases from J; bases unmatched to any gene: 8. The CDR3 contains 15 residues. General observations from the study: Spike-specific TCRs gained breadth and depth after people received two AZD1222 doses.

This clone has just a few counts. The antigen is not known. The J gene is TRBJ1-4, the V gene TRBV18; 7 bases fit TRBD1. The receptor was derived from an adult who received the AZD1222 COVID-19 vaccine. The sample here was peripheral blood, taken 28 days after the second AZD1222 dose. The CDR3 bases are TGTGCCAGCTCACCACCCGCGGGGACAGATGGAAAACTGTTTTTT. Encoded protein: CASSPPAGTDGKLFF.